The 30 T cell receptor beta chains listed next were all sequenced from one sample in a study of stem cell transplantation in POMP-related autoinflammatory disease. Libraries were prepared by immunoSEQ multiplex PCR; TCRdb keeps only in-frame clonotypes and omits some of them. The sample gives a few thousand clones, roughly 90% of which show up once; about 2.4% is in the top ten. Sample: CD8+ T cells from PBMCs, taken after stem cell transplantation. The receptors come from a human patient with POMP-related autoinflammation and immune dysregulation (PRAID). Some T cells here may be from the graft donor.

J is TRBJ1-1 and V is TRBV7-9; D not certain. V was shortened by 6 bases and J by 3 bases, with 14 bases between the two germline ends. There are 14 residues in the CDR3. The germline V gene has CDR1 SEHNR and CDR2 FQNEAQ (reference sequence). CDR3 DNA sequence: TGTGCCAGCAGTCCGAGGGTGGAGGACACTGAAGCTTTCTTT. This encodes CASSPRVEDTEAFF.

The V gene is TRBV29-1, the J gene TRBJ2-3, with unresolved D. Trimming took off 2 bases at V and 3 bases at J, with 18 bases between the two ends. This CDR3 comprises 16 residues. Germline V gene lookup returns CDR1 SQVTM and CDR2 ANQGSEA. CDR3 amino acids: CSVESPDPRRTDTQYF. The DNA of the CDR3 is TGCAGCGTTGAATCCCCCGACCCTCGGCGGACAGATACGCAGTATTTT.

The chain carries TRBV19 and TRBJ1-5; D is possibly TRBD1 (6 bases). CDR1 is LNHDA and CDR2 is SQIVND in the germline V gene (reference sequence). The CDR3 runs to 15 residues. The V end lost 3 bases, the J end lost 6 bases, and 15 bases lay between the germline ends. The CDR3 coding sequence is TGTGCCAGTAGTATCACACAGGGTGCCCGTCAGCCCCAGCATTTT. Protein product: CASSITQGARQPQHF. The variable domain in full, with the rest retrieved from reference TRBV19 and TRBJ1-5, is DGGITQSPKYLFRKEGQNVTLSCEQNLNHDAMYWYRQDPGQGLRLIYYSQIVNDFQKGDIAEGYSVSREKKESFPLTVTSAQKNPTAFYLCASSITQGARQPQHFGDGTRLSIL.

This sequence joins TRBV19 and TRBJ1-2; D gene uncertain. In germline, CDR1 is LNHDA, CDR2 SQIVND (reference sequence). The CDR3 has 15 amino acids. V lost 2 bases and J lost 5, with 15 bases in between. The CDR3 here is CASSILAGIEYGYTF. DNA for the CDR3: TGTGCCAGTAGTATATTGGCGGGGATCGAGTATGGCTACACCTTC.

This clone came up a few times. This chain connects TRBV2 to TRBJ1-5; D is unclear. The CDR3 extends over 14 amino acids. Germline assignment: CDR1 SNHLY and CDR2 FYNNEI. The ends were cut back, 6 bases at V and 4 bases at J, with 13 bases in the middle. The CDR3 reads CASRISARNQPQHF. The CDR3 bases are TGTGCCAGCAGAATCTCTGCCAGGAATCAGCCCCAGCATTTT.

CDR3 region: CASAGFQETQYF. The CDR3 DNA is TGTGCTTCGGCAGGGTTCCAAGAGACCCAGTACTTC. The chain joins TRBV11-3 to TRBJ2-5, with D tentatively TRBD1 (5 bases). The CDR3 totals 12 residues. CDR1 and CDR2 from the germline V gene are SGHNT and YENEEA.

A few counts support this clone. This sequence joins TRBV11-2 and TRBJ1-1; D unclear. The CDR3 extends over 12 amino acids. Germline V gene sequence: CDR1 SGHAT, CDR2 FQNNGV. Trimming took off 3 bases at V and 5 bases at J, with 7 bases between the two ends. CDR3 bases: TGTGCCAGCAGCTTTGGGGATACTGAAGCTTTCTTT. The encoded protein is CASSFGDTEAFF.

The chain links TRBV30 to TRBJ2-1; D may match TRBD1 or TRBD2 (6 bases each). CDR3 length: 15 residues. From germline, CDR1 is GTSNPN and CDR2 SVGIG (reference sequence). Trimming shortened V by 4 bases and J by 6 bases, and 19 bases separated the two germline ends. The CDR3 DNA reads as TGTGCCTGGACCGTTGAGGGGGGTTTAAGCAATGAGCAGTTCTTC. Amino acids: CAWTVEGGLSNEQFF.

This clone has a single count. The chain couples TRBV19 to TRBJ2-7; D could derive from TRBD1 or TRBD2 (7 bases each). This CDR3 spans 16 amino acids. Looked up from germline, CDR1 is LNHDA and CDR2 is SQIVND (reference sequence). Trimming shortened V by 3 bases and J by 0 bases, and 15 bases separated the two germline ends. The chain's CDR3 is CASSIRGGKSSYEQYF. The CDR3 nucleotides are TGTGCCAGTAGTATCAGGGGGGGGAAATCCTCCTACGAGCAGTACTTC.

V is TRBV27 and J is TRBJ2-2; 13 bases are shared with TRBD2. V trimming: 2 bases; J trimming: 5 bases; junction bases outside the gene matches: 2. Germline V CDR1 and CDR2: MNHEY, SMNVEV (reference sequence). The CDR3 is 16 amino acids. CDR3 bases: TGTGCCAGCAGTTTAGGACTAGCGGGAGTAACCGGGGAGCTGTTTTTT. It yields the protein CASSLGLAGVTGELFF.

The chain is built from TRBV19 and TRBJ2-2; D unclear. V lost 5 bases and J lost 1, with 11 bases in between. The CDR3 runs to 15 residues. In germline, CDR1 is LNHDA, CDR2 SQIVND (reference sequence). CDR3 in amino acids: CASSSSQMNTGELFF. CDR3 bases: TGTGCCAGTAGTTCGTCACAGATGAACACCGGGGAGCTGTTTTTT.

The chain uses TRBV12-3 or TRBV12-4 and TRBJ1-1; D perhaps matches TRBD1 (5 bases). V lost 6 bases and J 6 bases, leaving 11 bases between the germline ends. This CDR3 comprises 12 residues. The DNA of the CDR3 is TGTGCCAGCAGGCCCGGAGGGGCTGAAGCTTTCTTT. Its translation is CASRPGGAEAFF.

The chain carries TRBV19 and TRBJ2-5; TRBD2 might be the D (6 bases). Per the germline V gene, CDR1 is LNHDA and CDR2 is SQIVND (reference sequence). Deletions cut 3 bases from V and 0 bases from J, with 8 bases between. The CDR3 extends over 14 amino acids. DNA of the CDR3: TGTGCCAGTAGTATGTGGGAGGACCAAGAGACCCAGTACTTC. Encoded protein: CASSMWEDQETQYF.

The chain couples TRBV28 to TRBJ1-2; possible D gene TRBD1, 5 bases. The CDR3 has 13 residues. The germline V gene encodes CDR1 MDHEN and CDR2 SYDVKM. Trimming removed 5 bases from V and 4 bases from J, with 11 bases in between. DNA for the CDR3: TGTGCCAGCAGTCCCCGGACACTCTATGGCTACACCTTC. Translation gives CASSPRTLYGYTF.

The chain links TRBV5-1 to TRBJ1-6; TRBD1 matches at 9 bases. Losses at the gene ends were 1 base for V and 8 bases for J; bases not matched to a gene: 7. The CDR3 is made up of 16 amino acids. Germline assignment: CDR1 SGHRS and CDR2 YFSETQ. CDR3 sequence (DNA): TGCGCCAGCAGCTTGATAGGACAGGGGAATTATTCACCCCTCCACTTT. It codes for CASSLIGQGNYSPLHF.

V usage is TRBV19 and J usage is TRBJ1-2, with unresolved D. The CDR3 runs to 14 residues. Per the germline V gene, CDR1 is LNHDA and CDR2 is SQIVND (reference sequence). V was trimmed by 5 bases and J by 3 bases, leaving 13 bases between them. The CDR3 loop is CASSLGGSHYGYTF. The CDR3 DNA sequence: TGTGCCAGTAGTCTCGGTGGGAGTCACTATGGCTACACCTTC. Full variable domain (missing parts from reference TRBV19 and TRBJ1-2): DGGITQSPKYLFRKEGQNVTLSCEQNLNHDAMYWYRQDPGQGLRLIYYSQIVNDFQKGDIAEGYSVSREKKESFPLTVTSAQKNPTAFYLCASSLGGSHYGYTFGSGTRLTVV.

The chain employs TRBV27 and TRBJ2-7; 7 nucleotides align to TRBD2. The CDR3 sequence is 13 residues long. Germline V gene data show CDR1 as MNHEY and CDR2 as SMNVEV (reference sequence). V shed 4 bases, J shed 3 bases, and the junction held 3 bases outside the gene matches. The CDR3 sequence is CASSSASGYEQYF. The CDR3 DNA reads TGTGCCAGCAGTTCGGCTAGCGGCTACGAGCAGTACTTC.

In this sample, this clone turned up once. The chain combines TRBV11-2 with TRBJ1-5; D is unresolved. CDR3 size: 13 residues. The V and J ends lost 0 bases and 4 bases respectively, with 4 bases between them. In germline, CDR1 is SGHAT, CDR2 FQNNGV. CDR3 residues: CASSLDGNQPQHF. CDR3 nucleotides: TGTGCCAGCAGCTTAGATGGAAATCAGCCCCAGCATTTT. The whole variable domain, filled in from reference TRBV11-2 and TRBJ1-5, reads EAGVAQSPRYKIIEKRQSVAFWCNPISGHATLYWYQQILGQGPKLLIQFQNNGVVDDSQLPKDRFSAERLKGVDSTLKIQPAKLEDSAVYLCASSLDGNQPQHFGDGTRLSIL.

The CDR3 region is CASSSGTGGETQYF. DNA for the CDR3: TGTGCCAGCAGCAGCGGGACAGGAGGAGAGACCCAGTACTTC. The chain recombines TRBV27 with TRBJ2-5, with a tentative D call TRBD1 (8 bases). With 6 bases removed from V and 4 bases from J, the gap between germline ends came to 15 bases. The CDR3 totals 14 residues. Germline V gene lookup returns CDR1 MNHEY and CDR2 SMNVEV (reference sequence).

CDR3 nucleotides: TGTGCCAGCAGCTTGGCAAATACGGGCACCAGCTACGAGCAGTACTTC. It yields the protein CASSLANTGTSYEQYF. The chain has TRBV5-6 and TRBJ2-7; unclear D gene. Per germline, CDR1 SGHDT and CDR2 YYEEEE. The germline V and J ends were trimmed by 0 bases and 3 bases, with 16 bases remaining between them. CDR3 size: 16 residues. Full variable domain (rest looked up from reference TRBV5-6 and TRBJ2-7): DAGVTQSPTHLIKTRGQQVTLRCSPKSGHDTVSWYQQALGQGPQFIFQYYEEEERQRGNFPDRFSGHQFPNYSSELNVNALLLGDSALYLCASSLANTGTSYEQYFGPGTRLTVT.

This chain links TRBV11-3 with TRBJ2-7, with D maybe TRBD2 (6 bases). The V end lost 5 bases, the J end lost 1 base, and 24 bases lay between the germline ends. Germline values: CDR1 SGHNT, CDR2 YENEEA. CDR3 size: 18 residues. The CDR3 region is CASSPRGGGALESYEQYF. In DNA form, the CDR3 reads TGTGCCAGCAGCCCACGGGGAGGAGGGGCGTTGGAATCCTACGAGCAGTACTTC.

This clone was detected once. The chain recombines TRBV3-1 (or the pseudogene TRBV3-2) with TRBJ1-6; D remains unclear. V gave up 5 bases and J gave up 5 bases, with 22 bases separating them. CDR3 length: 18 amino acids. CDR1 and CDR2 (germline): LGHDT, YNNKEL (reference sequence). CDR3 DNA: TGTGCCAGCAGCGTTTTCATTCCTTTCATACATCATAATTCACCCCTCCACTTT. Its protein is CASSVFIPFIHHNSPLHF.

In DNA form, the CDR3 reads TGTGCCAGCAGTTCACCGGCTAGCACAGATACGCAGTATTTT. The encoded protein is CASSSPASTDTQYF. V is TRBV28 and J is TRBJ2-3; D remains unclear. V was cut by 4 bases and J by 0 bases, with 8 bases left in between. This CDR3 spans 14 amino acids. The germline V gene encodes CDR1 MDHEN and CDR2 SYDVKM.

The chain uses TRBV27 and TRBJ2-2; D is tentatively TRBD1 or TRBD2 (5 bases each). This CDR3 contains 14 residues. Trimming left V 6 bases short and J 6 bases short, with 14 bases between. Germline V gene lookup returns CDR1 MNHEY and CDR2 SMNVEV (reference sequence). The CDR3 spells CASSYLGGSGELFF. CDR3 coding DNA: TGTGCCAGCAGCTATCTTGGGGGTTCCGGGGAGCTGTTTTTT.

This clone was found once. This rearrangement joins TRBV28 to TRBJ2-7; possibly TRBD2 for D (7 bases). The V gene's germline CDR1 is MDHEN and CDR2 SYDVKM. The CDR3 has 15 residues. Between the trimmed V and J ends, which lost 7 bases and 4 bases, there was a span of 20 bases. The CDR3 protein is CASTLRNRGGYEQYF. CDR3 nucleotide sequence: TGTGCCAGCACCCTGCGAAATAGGGGGGGATACGAGCAGTACTTC.

The V and J genes are TRBV7-9 and TRBJ2-7; D is unresolved. The CDR3 sequence is 13 residues long. Trimming removed 5 bases at V and 2 bases at J, with 10 bases between. CDR1 is SEHNR, CDR2 FQNEAQ, per germline (reference sequence). The CDR3 reads CASSKEDAYEQYF. CDR3 DNA: TGTGCCAGCAGCAAAGAGGACGCCTACGAGCAGTACTTC.

This clone was counted a single time. The chain employs TRBV6-1 and TRBJ1-5; the D is unclear. The germline V gene has CDR1 MNHNS and CDR2 SASEGT. This CDR3 comprises 15 residues. V was clipped by 0 bases and J by 6 bases, with 12 bases between them. The CDR3 loop reads CASSEAEGWGQPQHF. The CDR3, as DNA: TGTGCCAGCAGTGAAGCGGAAGGGTGGGGTCAGCCCCAGCATTTT.

The chain couples TRBV5-4 to TRBJ2-1; 7 bases fit TRBD2. This CDR3 has 13 amino acids. The germline V gene encodes CDR1 SGHNT and CDR2 YYREEE (reference sequence). V lost 2 bases and J lost 5; bases outside the gene matches: 1. The CDR3 region is CASSFGTNNEQFF. The CDR3 DNA follows: TGTGCCAGCAGCTTCGGGACTAACAATGAGCAGTTCTTC.

This chain uses TRBV4-2 with TRBJ2-1; D remains ambiguous. V lost 0 bases, J lost 0 bases, and 9 bases lay in between. The length of the CDR3 is 16 residues. Germline assignment: CDR1 LGHNA and CDR2 YNFKEQ. In DNA form, the CDR3 reads TGTGCCAGCAGCCAAGAGTATGAGAGCTCCTACAATGAGCAGTTCTTC. It encodes CASSQEYESSYNEQFF.

This chain uses TRBV19 with TRBJ2-5, with 11 bases that match TRBD1. The CDR3 has 14 amino acids. Per the germline V gene, CDR1 is LNHDA and CDR2 is SQIVND (reference sequence). The CDR3 loop reads CGSSWTGGTETQYF. DNA for the CDR3: TGTGGGTCCTCTTGGACAGGGGGCACAGAGACCCAGTACTTC. Full variable domain (missing parts from reference TRBV19 and TRBJ2-5): DGGITQSPKYLFRKEGQNVTLSCEQNLNHDAMYWYRQDPGQGLRLIYYSQIVNDFQKGDIAEGYSVSREKKESFPLTVTSAQKNPTAFYLCGSSWTGGTETQYFGPGTRLLVL.